The 10 T cell receptor beta chains presented below share a single source sample, sequenced in a study of blood T cell repertoires in COVID-19. Only in-frame clones appear in the TCRdb table, and some are missing; sequencing was by immunoSEQ multiplex PCR. Counted here are some 130,000 clones, 70% to 90% occurring once; the ten biggest clones make up around 2.3%. Material for sequencing was PBMCs or T cells enriched from blood (not recorded which). All receptors come from a woman aged 45-65 years who had recovered from COVID-19.

The chain couples TRBV3-1 (or the pseudogene TRBV3-2) to TRBJ1-1; D gene unclear. V lost 4 bases and J lost 4, with 19 bases in between. This CDR3 has 16 amino acids. Germline V gives CDR1 LGHDT, CDR2 YNNKEL (reference sequence). The chain's CDR3 is CASSRTARVAGTEAFF. The CDR3 DNA reads TGTGCCAGCAGCCGGACGGCACGAGTGGCGGGCACTGAAGCTTTCTTT.

V usage is TRBV3-1 (or the pseudogene TRBV3-2) and J usage is TRBJ1-1; D may be TRBD1 (6 bases). V shed 2 bases and J shed 1 base, with 11 bases lying between them. This CDR3 spans 15 amino acids. Germline-derived CDR1 and CDR2 are LGHDT and YNNKEL (reference sequence). CDR3 residues: CASSQLTGTNTEAFF. The DNA for the CDR3 is TGTGCCAGCAGCCAATTAACAGGGACGAACACTGAAGCTTTCTTT.

The V gene is TRBV19, the J gene TRBJ1-2; TRBD1 matches 7 bases. Germline V gene data show CDR1 as LNHDA and CDR2 as SQIVND (reference sequence). The V gene end was trimmed by 1 base and the J gene end by 8 bases; junction bases not matched to a gene: 7. There are 14 residues in the CDR3. DNA for the CDR3: TGTGCCAGTAGTATAGTCGGGACAGCGAGAGGCTACACCTTC. Translation gives CASSIVGTARGYTF.

The rearrangement uses TRBV12-5 and TRBJ1-5; TRBD1 matches 7 bases. The trim removed 0 bases at V and 7 bases at J, leaving 6 bases unmatched. The CDR3 sequence is 15 residues long. Germline V CDR1 and CDR2: LGHNT, FRNRAP. CDR3 residues: CASGLVRQGGQPQHF. Written as DNA, the CDR3 is TGTGCTAGTGGTTTGGTAAGACAGGGCGGGCAGCCCCAGCATTTT.

This sequence joins TRBV5-1 and TRBJ1-1; 8 positions match TRBD1. The length of the CDR3 is 15 residues. With V trimmed by 6 bases and J by 3 bases, 10 bases remained unmatched. Germline V gives CDR1 SGHRS, CDR2 YFSETQ. CDR3 protein: CASKETGEGYTEAFF. CDR3 DNA: TGCGCCAGCAAAGAGACAGGGGAGGGGTACACTGAAGCTTTCTTT.

The genes are TRBV4-1 and TRBJ1-2, with 11 nucleotides matching TRBD1. V was clipped by 4 bases and J by 8 bases; unmatched bases: 6. The CDR3 runs 14 residues. CDR1 and CDR2 (germline): MGHRA, YSYEKL. CDR3 loop: CASSLGQGGVGYTF. CDR3 sequence (DNA): TGCGCCAGCAGCCTGGGACAGGGGGGGGTCGGCTACACCTTC.

J is TRBJ1-1 and V is TRBV12-3 or TRBV12-4; no definite D call. The V gene lost 5 bases and the J gene lost 4 bases, with 11 bases spanning the gap. The CDR3 totals 13 residues. CDR3 DNA: TGTGCCAGCAGTCCCCCTGGCGGCACTGAAGCTTTCTTT. Its protein is CASSPPGGTEAFF.

This chain connects TRBV29-1 to TRBJ2-3, with 10 bases that match TRBD1. Germline assignment: CDR1 SQVTM and CDR2 ANQGSEA. This CDR3 comprises 14 residues. After removal of 7 bases from V and 2 bases from J, the junction contained 6 bases not matched to a gene. The CDR3 sequence is CSAGTGAITDTQYF. For the CDR3, the DNA is TGCAGCGCCGGGACAGGGGCGATCACAGATACGCAGTATTTT.

The CDR3 nucleotides read TGTGCCAGCGGGGCTGCGGGGGCAGATACGCAGTATTTT. Its protein is CASGAAGADTQYF. The V call is TRBV6-4, the J call TRBJ2-3, with TRBD2 matching 7 bases. CDR1 MRHNA and CDR2 SNTAGT come from the germline V gene. With 8 bases clipped from V and 4 bases from J, the junction kept 6 bases outside the gene matches. CDR3 length: 13 amino acids.

CDR3 nucleotide sequence: TGCGCCAGCAGTGACGACAGGCTAACCTACGAGCAGTACTTC. Protein: CASSDDRLTYEQYF. The rearrangement links TRBV10-1 to TRBJ2-7, with D possibly matching TRBD1 (6 bases). The V gene's germline CDR1 is WNHNN and CDR2 SYGVQD (reference sequence). Trimming shortened V by 3 bases and J by 2 bases, and 11 bases separated the two germline ends. This CDR3 region has 14 residues.